This is a list of T cell receptor beta chains from one sample in a study of beta chain features in type 1 diabetes. TCRdb's copy holds only in-frame clones and misses some; the assay was immunoSEQ multiplex PCR. Altogether about 280,000 clones are present, about 15% being singletons, with the ten largest covering 0.015% to 0.017%. Source material: naive CD4+ T cells from blood. These receptors came from a man younger than 35 with type 1 diabetes. CDR3s include the opening cysteine and the closing phenylalanine or tryptophan. Fields, in order: V gene, J gene, D gene, clone size, CDR3 DNA, CDR3 protein. D genes are given only for firm matches. Rows give clone size only sometimes, using once, few, many, or a class for an expanded clone.

>TRBV5-1|TRBJ2-5|TRBD2|NA
TGCGCCAGCAGCTTGGAGGGACTAGGAGAGACCCAGTACTTC
CASSLEGLGETQYF
>TRBV30|TRBJ1-1|TRBD1|few
TGTGCCAGGATTCTGACAGGGGGGGTTGGAACGAACACTGAAGCTTTCTTT
CARILTGGVGTNTEAFF
>TRBV7-9|TRBJ1-6|NA|few
TGTGCCAGCAGCTGGGGCCGCTCCTATAATTCACCCCTCCACTTT
CASSWGRSYNSPLHF
>TRBV7-2|TRBJ2-5|NA|NA
TGTGCCACCACCCGAACAGGGGGGGCAGGGACCCAGTACTTC
CATTRTGGAGTQYF
>TRBV29-1|TRBJ2-3|NA|few
TGCAGCGTCCAAAGACTCAGGGGTGGTTTGGAGGATACGCAGTATTTT
CSVQRLRGGLEDTQYF
>TRBV11-2|TRBJ1-5|NA|NA
TGTGCCAGCAGCGCCAGCGCAGGCAATCAGCCCCAGCATTTT
CASSASAGNQPQHF
>TRBV18|TRBJ2-7|NA|few
TGTGCCAGCTCACCTCCAGGGGGGACCTACGAGCAGTACTTC
CASSPPGGTYEQYF
>TRBV28|TRBJ1-2|NA|few
TGTGCCAGCAGTTGGCAGGGATTCGGTGGCTACACCTTC
CASSWQGFGGYTF
>TRBV25-1|TRBJ1-3|TRBD1|few
TGTGCCAGCAGCAGGGGGCTTGGAAACACCATATATTTT
CASSRGLGNTIYF
>TRBV5-6|TRBJ2-1|TRBD2|NA
TGTGCCAGCAGCTACGGGGGGAACTCCTACAATGAGCAGTTCTTC
CASSYGGNSYNEQFF
>TRBV5-4|TRBJ1-1|NA|few
TGTGCCAGCAGCTTCCCGGGGGAGGGTGAAGCTTTCTTT
CASSFPGEGEAFF
>TRBV20-1|TRBJ2-1|TRBD2|NA
TGCAGTGCTAGCGGGAGGGGTGAGCAGTTCTTC
CSASGRGEQFF
>TRBV15|TRBJ2-7|NA|NA
TGTGCCACCAGCTTCCTGGTAGGAGTGAGCTACGAGCAGTACTTC
CATSFLVGVSYEQYF
>TRBV9|TRBJ2-2|TRBD1|NA
TGTGCCAGCAGCCCCCGGACAGGCACCGGGGAGCTGTTTTTT
CASSPRTGTGELFF
>TRBV5-6|TRBJ2-3|NA|few
TGTGCCAGCAACACCCGTGGGGCTAACCCTAACCTGGCAGATACGCAGTATTTT
CASNTRGANPNLADTQYF
>TRBV6-5|TRBJ2-7|TRBD1|few
TGTGCCAGCAGTGACACCGGGACAGCTTACGAGCAGTACTTC
CASSDTGTAYEQYF
>TRBV5-1|TRBJ2-7|NA|NA
TGCGCCAGCAGCCCCGGGTTTCACGAGCAGTACTTC
CASSPGFHEQYF
>TRBV7-8|TRBJ2-3|NA|NA
TGTGCCAGCAGCTTAGAAGCGGGCGCAGATACGCAGTATTTT
CASSLEAGADTQYF
>TRBV4-1|TRBJ2-3|NA|NA
TGCGCCAGCAGCCCTGTTTTTTCTGGCACAGATACGCAGTATTTT
CASSPVFSGTDTQYF
>TRBV29-1|TRBJ2-3|NA|few
TGCAGCGTTGGACGGGGCACAGATACGCAGTATTTT
CSVGRGTDTQYF
>TRBV19|TRBJ2-5|TRBD2|NA
TGTGCCAGTAGTATCTCTCTGGGACTAGCGGGATGGGAGACCCAGTACTTC
CASSISLGLAGWETQYF
>TRBV9|TRBJ1-3|NA|NA
TGTGCCAGCACCCCGCAGCCCCGGGAACTCTCTGGAAACACCATATATTTT
CASTPQPRELSGNTIYF
>TRBV30|TRBJ1-1|TRBD1|NA
TGTGCCTGGAGTGTACCGGGACAGGCTCCTGAAGCTTTCTTT
CAWSVPGQAPEAFF
>TRBV5-6|TRBJ2-5|NA|few
TGTGCCAGCAGCTTGTCGGGTCCCCGACGACAAGAGACCCAGTACTTC
CASSLSGPRRQETQYF
>TRBV7-9|TRBJ2-3|TRBD1|few
TGTGCCAGCAGCTCATGGCCAGGGGGTAGCACAGATACGCAGTATTTT
CASSSWPGGSTDTQYF
>TRBV14|TRBJ2-6|NA|few
TGTGCCAGCAGCCCCCTCCGGGGGTCTGGGGCCAACGTCCTGACTTTC
CASSPLRGSGANVLTF
>TRBV4-3|TRBJ2-1|NA|few
TGCGCCAGCAGCCAAGATTATCGTCTATCCTACAATGAGCAGTTCTTC
CASSQDYRLSYNEQFF
>TRBV7-2|TRBJ2-7|TRBD2|few
TGTGCCAGCAGCTATGGGACTAGCAACTACGAGCAGTACTTC
CASSYGTSNYEQYF